This T cell receptor (beta chain) derives from a study of T cell responses to AZD1222 COVID-19 vaccine. The CDR3 loop spans 13 amino acids. Germline V lookup: CDR1 KGHSH, CDR2 LQKENI. Trimming took 6 bases from V and 4 from J, leaving 11 bases between them. Clones were sequenced by immunoSEQ multiplex PCR, and TCRdb holds only the in-frame ones, with some missing. Counted here are around 220,000 clones, about 95% occurring once; the ten biggest clones make up 1.7%. The chain links TRBV18 to TRBJ2-3; D may correspond to TRBD1 or TRBD2 (5 bases each). The sequencing used peripheral blood, collected 28 days after the second dose of the MenACWY control vaccine. The source of this sequence is an adult who received the MenACWY meningococcal vaccine as a control. DNA of the CDR3: TGTGCCAGCTCCCCCGGGACCTCAGATACGCAGTATTTT. Encoded protein: CASSPGTSDTQYF. The whole variable domain, remainder taken from reference TRBV18 and TRBJ2-3, is NAGVMQNPRHLVRRRGQEARLRCSPMKGHSHVYWYRQLPEEGLKFMVYLQKENIIDESGMPKERFSAEFPKEGPSILRIQQVVRGDSAAYFCASSPGTSDTQYFGPGTRLTVL.